This T cell receptor beta chain was captured in a study of T cells in Graves' hyperthyroidism and ophthalmopathy. Study details: Before any treatment, at initial diagnosis, peripheral blood was collected. Overall study findings and caveats: Blood also held most thyroid clonotypes expanded beyond 0.001.

V was cut by 6 bases and J by 10 bases, with 12 bases left in between. This CDR3 region has 11 residues. In germline, CDR1 is MNHEY, CDR2 SMNVEV (reference sequence). There were TCR beta CDR3 regions amplified from RNA transcripts. A first-round RT-PCR of the TCR CDR3 used the HTBI primer set. Each CDR3 protein gets one entry after TCRdb re-called the multiplex PCR reads with MiXCR. The sample contains a few hundred thousand distinct CDR3 sequences, roughly 19% of which appear only once. This clonotype has a count of ten or more. The antigen remains undetermined. The V gene is TRBV27, the J gene TRBJ2-5, with D possibly TRBD1 on 6 matching bases. The sequence was obtained from a woman aged 18-29 years with Graves' hyperthyroidism. The sequenced sample was blood. CDR3 nucleotides: TGTGCCAGCAGGACAGGACCCCTCCAGTACTTC. Translated, it gives CASRTGPLQYF.